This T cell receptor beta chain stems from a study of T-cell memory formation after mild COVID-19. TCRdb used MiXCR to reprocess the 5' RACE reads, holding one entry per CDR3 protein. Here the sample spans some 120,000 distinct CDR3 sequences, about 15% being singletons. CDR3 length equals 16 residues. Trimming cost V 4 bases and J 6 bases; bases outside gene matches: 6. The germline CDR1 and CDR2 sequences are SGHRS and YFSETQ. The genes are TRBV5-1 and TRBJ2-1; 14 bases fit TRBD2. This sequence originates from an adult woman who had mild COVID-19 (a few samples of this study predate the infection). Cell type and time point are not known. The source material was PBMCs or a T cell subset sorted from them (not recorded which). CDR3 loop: CASSPGTSGSANEQFF. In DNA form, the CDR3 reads TGCGCCAGCAGCCCTGGGACTAGCGGGAGCGCCAATGAGCAGTTCTTC.